The text below deals with one T cell receptor beta chain. Its specific antigen is unknown. Within one base of it there is no much larger clone, and no base qualities were kept. For sequencing of the TCRbeta CDR3 region, genomic DNA was extracted from the sorted cells. TCRbeta CDR3 regions were sequenced using the immunoSEQ Assay. The source is immuneACCESS, and TCRdb retained only in-frame sequences with V and J called. Part of the clones is not carried over; for the studies checked, unresolved V genes explain less than half of this, and the remainder is unexplained. The sample yields some 80,000 clones; over 85% were counted once. The leading ten clones occupy around 4.9% of the sample. The entry originates in a study of OX40 agonist ivuxolimab in advanced cancers. Study-level background: The costimulatory receptor OX40 (CD134) was targeted by ivuxolimab, a fully human IgG2 agonistic monoclonal antibody. Intravenous ivuxolimab was administered to patients every 2 weeks at six dose levels: 0.01, 0.1, 0.3, 1.5, 3 and 10 mg/kg. Among the roughly 50 dose-escalation patients, around 20 had hepatocellular carcinoma, some 15 melanoma, 9 renal cell carcinoma and 9 head and neck cancer. The dose-escalation cohort was about 87% male with a mean age of approximately 59 years, ranging from about 20 to 85. Patients were allowed to have had prior anti-PD-1, anti-PD-L1 or anti-CTLA-4 therapy, and 40% of the dose-escalation patients had been treated with checkpoint inhibitors. Partial responses occurred in three dose-escalation patients: two with cutaneous melanoma and one with hepatocellular carcinoma. Peripheral TCRbeta sequencing aimed to test whether ivuxolimab altered TCR sequence diversity and caused clonal T-cell expansion. The monotherapy dose-escalation portion (N of about 49 patients) of the phase I ivuxolimab trial is reported in the paper.

Patients with autoimmune disease history or receiving systemic immunosuppression were excluded from the trial. Peripheral blood for TCR sequencing was collected from all dose cohorts at baseline, on cycle 4 day 1, and on cycle 7 day 1. The samples were taken from a phase I, first-in-human, multicenter, open-label dose-escalation trial of ivuxolimab. The trial enrolled adults with locally advanced or metastatic head and neck squamous cell, hepatocellular, melanoma or renal cell carcinoma. Before TCR sequencing, CD4+ T cells and CD8+ T cells from peripheral blood were sorted into separate populations. Findings and caveats that apply to the study as a whole: After ivuxolimab, more expanded clones were found on average in CD8+ T cells than in CD4+ T cells. In the 0.1-3.0 mg/kg groups, partial responders had among the lowest normalized peripheral clonal expansion, particularly in CD8+ T cells. At doses from 0.1 to 3.0 mg/kg, clonal expansion was seen in both CD4+ and CD8+ blood T cells between baseline and week 6. The antigen specificity of the peripheral T cells that underwent clonal expansion was not determined. Low levels of normalized T-cell clonal expansion were also seen in some nonresponding patients.

CDR1 and CDR2, per the germline V gene, are SGHTS and YDEGEE. The V end loses 0 bases and the J end loses 0 bases, and a stretch of 7 bases separates them. Inclusive of the bounding cysteine and phenylalanine, the CDR3 is 15 residues long. Only the CDR3 region is kept as DNA, spanning 45 bases read in frame from base 1. The sequence was collected from an adult with an advanced solid tumor such as melanoma, head and neck, liver or kidney cancer. The input for sequencing was CD4+ or CD8+ T cells sorted from blood, taken in a trial of the OX40 agonist ivuxolimab. The sequence is built from TRBV5-8 and TRBJ1-5, with no confident D gene call. The CDR3 region: CASSLVPYSNQPQHF. The DNA reads as follows: TGTGCCAGCAGCTTGGTCCCTTATAGCAATCAGCCCCAGCATTTT. Reference TRBV5-8 and TRBJ1-5 proteins supply the regions before and after the CDR3; the full variable domain is: EAGVTQSPTHLIKTRGQQATLRCSPISGHTSVYWYQQALGLGLQFLLWYDEGEERNRGNFPPRFSGRQFPNYSSELNVNALELEDSALYLCASSLVPYSNQPQHFGDGTRLSIL.